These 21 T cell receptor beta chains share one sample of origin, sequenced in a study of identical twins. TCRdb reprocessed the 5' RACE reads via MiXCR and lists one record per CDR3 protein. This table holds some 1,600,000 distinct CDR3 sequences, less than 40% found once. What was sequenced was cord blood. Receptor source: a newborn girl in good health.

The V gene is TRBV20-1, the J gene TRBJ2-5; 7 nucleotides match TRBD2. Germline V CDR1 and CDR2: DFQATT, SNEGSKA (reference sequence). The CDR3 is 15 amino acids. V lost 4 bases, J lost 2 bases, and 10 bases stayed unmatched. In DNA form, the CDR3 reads TGCAGTGCTACTAAACGGACTAGGAGACAAGAGACCCAGTACTTC. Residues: CSATKRTRRQETQYF.

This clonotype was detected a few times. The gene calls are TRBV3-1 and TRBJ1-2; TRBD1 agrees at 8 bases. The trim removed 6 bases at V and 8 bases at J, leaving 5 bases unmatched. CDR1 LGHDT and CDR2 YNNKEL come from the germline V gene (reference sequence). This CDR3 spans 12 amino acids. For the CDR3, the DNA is TGTGCCAGCAGGGGACAGGTACGCGGCTACACCTTC. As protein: CASRGQVRGYTF.

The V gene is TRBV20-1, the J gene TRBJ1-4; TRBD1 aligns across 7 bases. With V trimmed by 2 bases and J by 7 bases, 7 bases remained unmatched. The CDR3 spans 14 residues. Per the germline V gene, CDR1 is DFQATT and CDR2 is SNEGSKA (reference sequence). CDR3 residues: CSARKGAGVEKLFF. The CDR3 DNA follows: TGCAGTGCTAGAAAGGGGGCTGGGGTTGAAAAACTGTTTTTT.

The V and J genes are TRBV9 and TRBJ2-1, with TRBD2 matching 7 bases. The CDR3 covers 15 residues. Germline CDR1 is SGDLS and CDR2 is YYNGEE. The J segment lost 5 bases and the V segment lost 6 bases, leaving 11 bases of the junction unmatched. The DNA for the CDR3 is TGTGCCAGCAACCCGAGCGGGAACCCCCACAATGAGCAGTTCTTC. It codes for CASNPSGNPHNEQFF.

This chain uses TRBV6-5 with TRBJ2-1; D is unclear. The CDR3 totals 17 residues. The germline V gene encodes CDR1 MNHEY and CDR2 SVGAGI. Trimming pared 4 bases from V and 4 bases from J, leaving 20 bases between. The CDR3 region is CASSFPSYSSMYNEQFF. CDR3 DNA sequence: TGTGCCAGCAGTTTCCCATCTTACTCGTCGATGTACAATGAGCAGTTCTTC.

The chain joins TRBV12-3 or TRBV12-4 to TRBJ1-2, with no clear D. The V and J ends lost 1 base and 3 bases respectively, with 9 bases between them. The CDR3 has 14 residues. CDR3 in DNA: TGTGCCAGCAGTTTAGACAGAGTAGACTATGGCTACACCTTC. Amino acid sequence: CASSLDRVDYGYTF.

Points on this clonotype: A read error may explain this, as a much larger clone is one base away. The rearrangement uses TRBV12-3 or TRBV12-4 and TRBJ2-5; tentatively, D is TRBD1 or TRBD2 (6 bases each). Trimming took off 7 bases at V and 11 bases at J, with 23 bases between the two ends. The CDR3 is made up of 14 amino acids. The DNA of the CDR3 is TGTGCCAGCATCCCAGGAGGGGGGATCAATGAGCAGTACTTC. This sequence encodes CASIPGGGINEQYF.

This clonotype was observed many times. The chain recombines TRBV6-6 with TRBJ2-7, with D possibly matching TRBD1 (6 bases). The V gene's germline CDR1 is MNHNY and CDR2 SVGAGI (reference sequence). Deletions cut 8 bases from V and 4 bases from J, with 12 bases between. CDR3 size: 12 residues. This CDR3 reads CASGDITYEQYF. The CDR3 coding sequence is TGTGCCAGCGGGGACATAACGTACGAGCAGTACTTC.

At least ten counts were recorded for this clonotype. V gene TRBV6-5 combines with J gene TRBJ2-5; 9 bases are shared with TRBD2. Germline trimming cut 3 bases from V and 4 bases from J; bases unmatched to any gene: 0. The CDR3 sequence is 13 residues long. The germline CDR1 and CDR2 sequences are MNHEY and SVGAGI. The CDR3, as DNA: TGTGCCAGCAGTTATAGCGGGAGAGAGACCCAGTACTTC. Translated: CASSYSGRETQYF.

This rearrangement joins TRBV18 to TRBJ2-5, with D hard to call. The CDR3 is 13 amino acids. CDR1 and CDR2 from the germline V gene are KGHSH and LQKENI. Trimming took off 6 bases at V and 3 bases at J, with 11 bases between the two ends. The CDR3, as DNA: TGTGCCAGCTCCGACAAACACAAAGAGACCCAGTACTTC. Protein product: CASSDKHKETQYF.

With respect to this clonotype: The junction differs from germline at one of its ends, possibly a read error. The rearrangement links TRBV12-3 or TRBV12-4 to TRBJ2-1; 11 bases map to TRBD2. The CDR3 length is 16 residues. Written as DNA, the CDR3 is TGTGCCAGCAGCCCCCCGACTAGCGGGATTTTCAATGAGCAGTTATTC. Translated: CASSPPTSGIFNEQLF.

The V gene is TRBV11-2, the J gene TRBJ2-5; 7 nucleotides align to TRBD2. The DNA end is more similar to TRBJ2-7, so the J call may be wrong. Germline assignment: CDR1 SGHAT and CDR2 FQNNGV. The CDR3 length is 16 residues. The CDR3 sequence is CASSLDIGLGTYEQYF. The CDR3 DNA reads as TGTGCCAGCAGCTTAGATATAGGACTAGGTACCTACGAGCAGTACTTC.

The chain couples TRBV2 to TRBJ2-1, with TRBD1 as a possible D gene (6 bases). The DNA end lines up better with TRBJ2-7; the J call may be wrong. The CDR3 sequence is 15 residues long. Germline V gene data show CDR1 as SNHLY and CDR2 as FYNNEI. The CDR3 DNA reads TGTGCCAGCACCTTGGACAGCCGCTCCTACAATGAGCAGTACTTC. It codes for CASTLDSRSYNEQYF.

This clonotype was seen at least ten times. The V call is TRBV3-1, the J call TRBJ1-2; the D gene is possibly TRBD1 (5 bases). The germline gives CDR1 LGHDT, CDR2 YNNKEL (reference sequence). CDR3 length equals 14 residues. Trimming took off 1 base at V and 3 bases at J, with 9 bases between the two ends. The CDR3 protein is CASSQARVHYGYTF. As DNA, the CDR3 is TGTGCCAGCAGCCAAGCCAGGGTCCACTATGGCTACACCTTC. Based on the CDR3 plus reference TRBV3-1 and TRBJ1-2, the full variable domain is DTAVSQTPKYLVTQMGNDKSIKCEQNLGHDTMYWYKQDSKKFLKIMFSYNNKELIINETVPNRFSPKSPDKAHLNLHINSLELGDSAVYFCASSQARVHYGYTFGSGTRLTVV.

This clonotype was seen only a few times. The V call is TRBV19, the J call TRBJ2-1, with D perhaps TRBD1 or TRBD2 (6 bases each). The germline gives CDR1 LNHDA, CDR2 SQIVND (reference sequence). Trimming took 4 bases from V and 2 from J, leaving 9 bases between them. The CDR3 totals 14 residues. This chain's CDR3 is CASSNRGPYNEQFF. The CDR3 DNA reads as TGTGCCAGTAGTAACCGGGGGCCCTACAATGAGCAGTTCTTC.

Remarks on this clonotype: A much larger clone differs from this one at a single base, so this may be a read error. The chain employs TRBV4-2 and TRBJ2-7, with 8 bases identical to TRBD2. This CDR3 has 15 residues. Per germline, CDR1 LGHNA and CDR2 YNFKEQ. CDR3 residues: CASSQFSGNSHEQYF. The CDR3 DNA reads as TGTGCCAGCAGCCAATTTAGCGGGAACTCCCACGAGCAGTACTTC.

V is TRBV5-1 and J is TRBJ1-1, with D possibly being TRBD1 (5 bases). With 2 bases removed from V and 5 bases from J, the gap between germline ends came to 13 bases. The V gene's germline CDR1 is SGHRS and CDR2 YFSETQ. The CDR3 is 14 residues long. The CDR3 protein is CASSFGTLGTEAFF. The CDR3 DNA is TGCGCCAGCAGCTTTGGGACCCTTGGGACTGAAGCTTTCTTT. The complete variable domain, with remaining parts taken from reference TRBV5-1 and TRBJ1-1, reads KAGVTQTPRYLIKTRGQQVTLSCSPISGHRSVSWYQQTPGQGLQFLFEYFSETQRNKGNFPGRFSGRQFSNSRSEMNVSTLELGDSALYLCASSFGTLGTEAFFGQGTRLTVV.

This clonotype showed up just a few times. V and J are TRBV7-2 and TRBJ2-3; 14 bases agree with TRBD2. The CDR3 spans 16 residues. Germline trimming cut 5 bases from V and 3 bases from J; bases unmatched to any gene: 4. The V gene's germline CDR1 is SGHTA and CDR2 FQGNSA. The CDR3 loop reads CASSRTSGRKTDTQYF. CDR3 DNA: TGTGCCAGCAGCCGGACTAGCGGGAGGAAAACAGATACGCAGTATTTT.

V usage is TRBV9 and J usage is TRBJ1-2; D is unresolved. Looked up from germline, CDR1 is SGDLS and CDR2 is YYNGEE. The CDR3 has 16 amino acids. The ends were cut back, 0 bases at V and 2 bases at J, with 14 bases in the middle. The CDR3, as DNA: TGTGCCAGCAGCGTAGGACCGGAGGCCCGAAACTATGGCTACACCTTC. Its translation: CASSVGPEARNYGYTF. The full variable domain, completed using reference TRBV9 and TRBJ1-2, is DSGVTQTPKHLITATGQRVTLRCSPRSGDLSVYWYQQSLDQGLQFLIQYYNGEERAKGNILERFSAQQFPDLHSELNLSSLELGDSALYFCASSVGPEARNYGYTFGSGTRLTVV.

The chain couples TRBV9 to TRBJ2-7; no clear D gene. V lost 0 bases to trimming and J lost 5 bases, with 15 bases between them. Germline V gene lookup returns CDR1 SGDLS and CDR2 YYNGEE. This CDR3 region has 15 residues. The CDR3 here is CASSVGPGTTHEQYF. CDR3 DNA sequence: TGTGCCAGCAGCGTAGGCCCGGGCACCACCCACGAGCAGTACTTC. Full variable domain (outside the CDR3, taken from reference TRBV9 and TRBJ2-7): DSGVTQTPKHLITATGQRVTLRCSPRSGDLSVYWYQQSLDQGLQFLIQYYNGEERAKGNILERFSAQQFPDLHSELNLSSLELGDSALYFCASSVGPGTTHEQYFGPGTRLTVT.

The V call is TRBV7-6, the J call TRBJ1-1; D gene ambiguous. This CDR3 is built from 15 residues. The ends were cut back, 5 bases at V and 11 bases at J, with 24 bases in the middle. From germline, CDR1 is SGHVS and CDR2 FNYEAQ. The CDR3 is CASSRSFNRADRAFF. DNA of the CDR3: TGTGCCAGCAGCCGGAGTTTCAACCGAGCCGACCGGGCTTTCTTT.